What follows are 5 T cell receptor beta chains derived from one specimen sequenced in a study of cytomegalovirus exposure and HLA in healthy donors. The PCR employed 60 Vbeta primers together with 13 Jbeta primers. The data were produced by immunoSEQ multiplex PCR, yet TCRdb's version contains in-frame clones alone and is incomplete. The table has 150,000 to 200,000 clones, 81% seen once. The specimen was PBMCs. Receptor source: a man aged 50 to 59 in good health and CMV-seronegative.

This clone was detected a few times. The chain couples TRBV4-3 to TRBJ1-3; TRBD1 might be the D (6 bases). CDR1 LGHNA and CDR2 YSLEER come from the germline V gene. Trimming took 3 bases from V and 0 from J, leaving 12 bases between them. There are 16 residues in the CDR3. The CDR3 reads CASSHQKTGSGNTIYF. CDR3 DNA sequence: TGCGCCAGCAGCCACCAAAAGACAGGCTCTGGAAACACCATATATTTT.

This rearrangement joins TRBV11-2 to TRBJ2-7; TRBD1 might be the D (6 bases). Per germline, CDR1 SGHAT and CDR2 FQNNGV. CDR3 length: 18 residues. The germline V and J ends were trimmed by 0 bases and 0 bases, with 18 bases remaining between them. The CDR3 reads CASSLDSGIRQVSYEQYF. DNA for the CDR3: TGTGCCAGCAGCTTAGACTCGGGGATACGACAGGTCTCCTACGAGCAGTACTTC.

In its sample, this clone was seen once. The CDR3, as DNA: TGTGCCAGTATGAGAAGCGGGGGGAGTCACGAGCAGTACTTC. It specifies CASMRSGGSHEQYF. The genes are TRBV19 and TRBJ2-7, with 9 bases lining up with TRBD2. The CDR3 loop spans 14 amino acids. CDR1 LNHDA and CDR2 SQIVND come from the germline V gene (reference sequence). V lost 7 bases, J lost 5 bases, and 9 bases stayed unmatched.

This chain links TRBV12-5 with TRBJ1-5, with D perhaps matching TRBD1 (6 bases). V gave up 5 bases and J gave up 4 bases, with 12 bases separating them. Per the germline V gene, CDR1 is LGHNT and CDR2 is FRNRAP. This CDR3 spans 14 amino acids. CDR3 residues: CASGLGGSNQPQHF. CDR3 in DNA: TGTGCTAGTGGTCTAGGGGGAAGTAATCAGCCCCAGCATTTT.

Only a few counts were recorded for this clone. CDR3 coding DNA: TGTGCCAGCAAAGGGAGGGGGAACACTGAAGCTTTCTTT. Translating gives CASKGRGNTEAFF. The chain recombines TRBV11-3 with TRBJ1-1, with TRBD1 as a possible D gene (5 bases). Per germline, CDR1 SGHNT and CDR2 YENEEA. The V end was cut by 7 bases, the J end by 1 base, with 10 bases between. CDR3 length: 13 residues.